Described below is a single T cell receptor (beta chain) sequence and its context. There is no known antigen for this receptor. Nothing much larger sits one base from this clone, and base qualities are not available. These data belong to a study of blood T cell repertoires in COVID-19 (dated by TCRdb to about 2020). Broadly, across the study: Samples covering the acute and convalescent phases of COVID-19 were provided by collaborators in the United States, Italy and Spain. The prospective study material was composed of cDNA or gDNA derived from T cells, B-cell-depleted T cells, or PBMCs. Samples were obtained from the ongoing ImmuneRACE study (first 160 participants) and from some 1,200 subjects provided by 6 global collaborators. The repertoires were released in a freely available public database intended as a resource for research on the immune response to SARS-CoV-2. A de-identified subject ID, COVID-19 status, age in years and sex were almost always included in the sample metadata. HLA class I and class II types, where available, came from metadata supplied by the sample provider rather than from assay-based typing. The dataset comprised deeply sampled blood TCRbeta repertoires from subjects exposed to, actively infected with, or recovered from COVID-19.

Points the paper makes about the study in general: Clinical and demographic metadata were provided uncurated, with the amount varying by source and participant.

The germline V gene (reference sequence) provides CDR1 PRHDT and CDR2 FYEKMQ. The junction shows trimming of 4 bases on V and 5 bases on J, and the gene matches do not reach 7 bases of it. The cysteine opens and the phenylalanine closes a CDR3 of 16 amino acids. Just CDR3 DNA is preserved here, 48 bases in frame from base 1. The immunoSEQ Assay, a bias-controlled multiplex PCR, was used to amplify TCRbeta CDR3 regions from genomic DNA. The original methods were these. The number of nucleated cells in each sample was estimated from the amplification of reference gene primers within the assay. To quantify the absolute abundance of each unique TCRbeta CDR3 rearrangement, sequence reads were collapsed and filtered. For each sample, productive Simpson clonality was calculated as the square root of Simpson's diversity index over productive rearrangements. The table was pulled from immuneACCESS by TCRdb, which kept in-frame rearrangements only. Such tables lose some clones; where checked, under half of the loss comes from unresolved V genes, and the rest has no known cause. The V and J calls and clone size were taken over from that table, and D and trimming were inferred from the DNA. The sample includes under 80,000 clones, with around 89% observed a single time. The top ten clonotypes cover approximately 15% of the sample.

The collaborating institutions used their own protocols to collect whole blood in K2EDTA tubes. For TCRbeta analysis, collaborators shipped samples in one of three forms: frozen whole blood, isolated PBMCs, or DNA extracted from either of those sample types. This receptor was identified in a man between 65 and 79 years old with active or convalescent COVID-19. The sample taken for sequencing was peripheral blood. This chain is built from TRBV13 and TRBJ2-5; a stretch of 13 junction bases matches TRBD2. The CDR3 protein: CASSSRTSGSLETQYF. The DNA reads TGTGCCAGCAGCTCCCGGACTAGCGGGAGCCTCGAGACCCAGTACTTC.